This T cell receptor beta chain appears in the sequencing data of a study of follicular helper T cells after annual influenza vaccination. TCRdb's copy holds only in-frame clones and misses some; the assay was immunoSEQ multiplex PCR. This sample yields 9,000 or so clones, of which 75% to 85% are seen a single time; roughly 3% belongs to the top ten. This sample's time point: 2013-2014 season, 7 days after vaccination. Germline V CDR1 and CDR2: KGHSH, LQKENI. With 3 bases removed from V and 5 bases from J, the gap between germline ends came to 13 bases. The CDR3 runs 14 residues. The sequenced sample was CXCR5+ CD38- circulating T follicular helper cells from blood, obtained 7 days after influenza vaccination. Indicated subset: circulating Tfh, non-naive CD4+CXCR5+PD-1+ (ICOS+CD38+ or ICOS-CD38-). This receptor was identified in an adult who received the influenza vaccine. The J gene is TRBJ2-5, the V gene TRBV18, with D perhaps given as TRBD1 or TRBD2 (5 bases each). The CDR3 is CASSPALGTETQYF. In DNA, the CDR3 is TGTGCCAGCTCACCCGCCTTGGGGACGGAGACCCAGTACTTC.